This entry lists 15 T cell receptor beta chains sequenced from one sample in a study of blood T cell repertoires in COVID-19. Here immunoSEQ multiplex PCR was the method, and the copy in TCRdb shows in-frame clones only, minus some. Among roughly 160,000 clones listed, approximately 80% were seen once. The sequenced material came from peripheral blood. These receptors were taken from a woman in her sixties or seventies with acute or convalescent COVID-19.

The rearrangement joins TRBV7-3 to TRBJ2-2; TRBD2 agrees at 12 bases. With V trimmed by 0 bases and J by 8 bases, 16 bases remained unmatched. Per germline, CDR1 SGHTA and CDR2 FQGTGA. The CDR3 length is 20 residues. DNA of the CDR3: TGTGCCAGCAGCTTAACCGGACAAGGACTAGCGGGGACCCGGCGAGGGGAGCTGTTTTTT. As protein: CASSLTGQGLAGTRRGELFF.

The V gene is TRBV3-1 (or the pseudogene TRBV3-2), the J gene TRBJ2-5; a weak D match, TRBD1 (6 bases). CDR3 length: 17 amino acids. The germline gives CDR1 LGHDT, CDR2 YNNKEL (reference sequence). V was cut by 2 bases and J by 5 bases, with 21 bases left in between. CDR3 sequence: CASSQSLRTAFPETQYF. The CDR3 coding sequence is TGTGCCAGCAGCCAAAGCCTAAGGACAGCCTTTCCGGAGACCCAGTACTTC.

The chain recombines TRBV28 with TRBJ1-2; D remains ambiguous. Germline loops: CDR1 MDHEN, CDR2 SYDVKM. The CDR3 sequence is 11 residues long. Trimming shortened V by 3 bases and J by 5 bases, and 4 bases separated the two germline ends. The CDR3 DNA reads as TGTGCCAGCAGTTTTCGGTATGGCTACACCTTC. Its protein product is CASSFRYGYTF.

The rearrangement uses TRBV5-6 and TRBJ1-1, with 8 bases fitting TRBD1. J was trimmed by 3 bases and V by 4 bases; bases with no gene match: 11. The CDR3 consists of 16 residues. Germline lookup yields CDR1 SGHDT and CDR2 YYEEEE. In DNA, the CDR3 is TGTGCCAGCAGCCTCAAGGACAGGGAGTGGTACACTGAAGCTTTCTTT. It encodes CASSLKDREWYTEAFF. Combining the CDR3 with reference TRBV5-6 and TRBJ1-1 gives the whole variable domain DAGVTQSPTHLIKTRGQQVTLRCSPKSGHDTVSWYQQALGQGPQFIFQYYEEEERQRGNFPDRFSGHQFPNYSSELNVNALLLGDSALYLCASSLKDREWYTEAFFGQGTRLTVV.

The V gene is TRBV27, the J gene TRBJ1-5; a weak D match, TRBD1 (6 bases). Deletions cut 6 bases from V and 6 bases from J, with 15 bases between. This CDR3 is 14 amino acids long. From germline, CDR1 is MNHEY and CDR2 SMNVEV (reference sequence). The CDR3 protein is CASRKLGGVQPQHF. Written as DNA, the CDR3 is TGTGCCAGCAGGAAGTTAGGGGGGGTTCAGCCCCAGCATTTT.

In this sample, this clone turned up a few times. The rearrangement joins TRBV5-4 to TRBJ2-1; 10 nucleotides line up with TRBD2. Germline trimming cut 4 bases from V and 0 bases from J; bases unmatched to any gene: 4. Germline V gene data show CDR1 as SGHNT and CDR2 as YYREEE (reference sequence). This CDR3 has 16 residues. The CDR3 DNA reads as TGTGCCAGCAGCGCGAGCGGGGGGGCCTCCTACAATGAGCAGTTCTTC. Residues: CASSASGGASYNEQFF.

The V call is TRBV5-4, the J call TRBJ1-6; D may be TRBD1 (5 bases). Germline V gene data show CDR1 as SGHNT and CDR2 as YYREEE (reference sequence). This CDR3 comprises 15 residues. V lost 0 bases to trimming and J lost 8 bases, with 12 bases between them. In DNA, the CDR3 is TGTGCCAGCAGCTTGGCAGGGAGGAAAGATTCACCCCTCCACTTT. It specifies CASSLAGRKDSPLHF.

V and J are TRBV19 and TRBJ2-5; D is perhaps TRBD2 (6 bases). The CDR3 has 15 amino acids. Germline CDR1 and CDR2: LNHDA and SQIVND (reference sequence). V lost 2 bases and J 2 bases, leaving 12 bases between the germline ends. The CDR3 sequence: CASSIQVRGQETQYF. As DNA, the CDR3 is TGTGCCAGTAGTATACAGGTTCGGGGGCAAGAGACCCAGTACTTC.

This clone occurred once. The chain employs TRBV6-6 and TRBJ1-5; a possible D gene is TRBD1 (5 bases). V lost 0 bases and J lost 1, with 7 bases in between. Per germline, CDR1 MNHNY and CDR2 SVGAGI (reference sequence). The CDR3 loop spans 15 amino acids. The DNA of the CDR3 is TGTGCCAGCAGTTACTCGGGGCAGAGCAATCAGCCCCAGCATTTT. Translating it yields CASSYSGQSNQPQHF.

V usage is TRBV15 and J usage is TRBJ1-6, with D possibly TRBD1 on 6 matching bases. Trimming cost V 1 base and J 7 bases, with 14 bases left between them. This CDR3 has 16 amino acids. Germline CDR1 reads LNHNV; CDR2 reads YYDKDF (reference sequence). The CDR3 nucleotides read TGTGCCACCAGCAGAGTATTCGGGGGGCTCAATTCACCCCTCCACTTT. Encoded protein: CATSRVFGGLNSPLHF.

The chain is built from TRBV5-4 and TRBJ2-5, with 7 bases identical to TRBD2. The junction had 6 bases not matched to a gene; V was cut back by 1 base and J by 3 bases. The CDR3 totals 15 residues. Germline V gene sequence: CDR1 SGHNT, CDR2 YYREEE (reference sequence). The CDR3 loop is CASSLTQRGKETQYF. CDR3 bases: TGTGCCAGCAGCTTGACCCAGCGGGGAAAAGAGACCCAGTACTTC.

This clone appeared once. This rearrangement joins TRBV5-1 to TRBJ2-3; TRBD2 aligns across 10 bases. J lost 0 bases, V lost 4 bases, and 5 bases had no gene match. Per the germline V gene, CDR1 is SGHRS and CDR2 is YFSETQ. This CDR3 comprises 16 residues. The CDR3 DNA follows: TGCGCCAGCAGCCGAATAGCGGGGGGAAGCACAGATACGCAGTATTTT. Protein sequence: CASSRIAGGSTDTQYF.

This clone was seen a single time. The rearrangement links TRBV5-1 to TRBJ2-7; D call uncertain. Trimming cost V 1 base and J 3 bases, with 11 bases left between them. Germline values: CDR1 SGHRS, CDR2 YFSETQ. CDR3 length equals 14 residues. The CDR3 nucleotides are TGCGCCAGCAGCTTGCGCCAGATGCACTACGAGCAGTACTTC. Amino acids: CASSLRQMHYEQYF.

The chain joins TRBV14 to TRBJ2-6; D not resolved. Between the trimmed V and J ends, which lost 1 base and 1 base, there was a span of 5 bases. There are 15 residues in the CDR3. Germline values: CDR1 SGHDN, CDR2 FVKESK. The CDR3, as DNA: TGTGCCAGCAGCCAAGCAGCGTCTGGGGCCAACGTCCTGACTTTC. As protein: CASSQAASGANVLTF.

The chain combines TRBV9 with TRBJ2-2, with TRBD2 matching over 9 bases. Per the germline V gene, CDR1 is SGDLS and CDR2 is YYNGEE. The CDR3 contains 15 residues. The V gene end was trimmed by 2 bases and the J gene end by 1 base; junction bases not matched to a gene: 0. The CDR3 nucleotides are TGTGCCAGCAGCGTTAGCGGGGGGAACACCGGGGAGCTGTTTTTT. Its translation is CASSVSGGNTGELFF. The variable domain in full, completed from reference TRBV9 and TRBJ2-2, reads DSGVTQTPKHLITATGQRVTLRCSPRSGDLSVYWYQQSLDQGLQFLIQYYNGEERAKGNILERFSAQQFPDLHSELNLSSLELGDSALYFCASSVSGGNTGELFFGEGSRLTVL.